The next 16 T cell receptor beta chains were all read from a single sample in a study of response to subunit inactivated influenza vaccine. TCRdb independently ran MiXCR on the RT-PCR reads; one entry per CDR3 protein. The repertoire consists of roughly 500,000 distinct CDR3 sequences, with approximately 17% occurring once and the leading ten covering roughly 3%. The starting material was CD4+ T cells sorted from PBMCs, obtained around 25 months after vaccination. These receptors all stem from a man aged 50-75 years who received an inactivated influenza vaccine.

This clonotype occurred a few times. The chain links TRBV6-1 to TRBJ2-7, with TRBD2 identical over 7 bases. CDR1 and CDR2 (germline): MNHNS, SASEGT. The CDR3 spans 15 residues. V lost 7 bases and J lost 0; bases outside the gene matches: 9. The DNA for the CDR3 is TGTGCCAGCATAGAAAGGGGAGGGAGCTCCTACGAGCAGTACTTC. Its protein product is CASIERGGSSYEQYF.

The rearrangement joins TRBV27 to TRBJ2-7; D is possibly TRBD1 or TRBD2 (5 bases each). The ends were cut back, 2 bases at V and 4 bases at J, with 15 bases in the middle. CDR1 is MNHEY and CDR2 is SMNVEV in the germline V gene (reference sequence). This CDR3 region has 15 residues. CDR3 amino acids: CASSLKGTTPYEQYF. The CDR3 region has the DNA TGTGCCAGCAGTTTAAAGGGGACCACCCCTTACGAGCAGTACTTC.

The genes are TRBV12-3 or TRBV12-4 and TRBJ1-6, with unresolved D. This CDR3 comprises 13 residues. V gave up 5 bases and J gave up 7 bases, with 9 bases separating them. For the CDR3, the DNA is TGTGCCAGCAGTGTGCCAGACAATTCACCCCTCCACTTT. This translates into CASSVPDNSPLHF.

A few counts support this clonotype. The chain joins TRBV27 to TRBJ2-3, with D possibly TRBD2 on 5 matching bases. The CDR3 spans 15 residues. Germline CDR1 reads MNHEY; CDR2 reads SMNVEV (reference sequence). The ends were cut back, 3 bases at V and 2 bases at J, with 12 bases in the middle. Here the CDR3 reads CASSFWLADTDTQYF. For the CDR3, the DNA is TGTGCCAGCAGTTTTTGGCTAGCTGACACAGATACGCAGTATTTT.

The genes are TRBV20-1 and TRBJ2-5, with D possibly matching TRBD2 (5 bases). Germline assignment: CDR1 DFQATT and CDR2 SNEGSKA (reference sequence). Between the trimmed V and J ends, which lost 6 bases and 5 bases, there was a span of 19 bases. The CDR3 is 14 residues long. CDR3 DNA sequence: TGCAGTGCCGAAGAACTAGGTCCCAAGGAGACCCAGTACTTC. It codes for CSAEELGPKETQYF.

This clonotype has only a few counts. V gene TRBV14 combines with J gene TRBJ2-3; D is unresolved. V was trimmed by 2 bases and J by 0 bases, leaving 9 bases between them. This CDR3 spans 15 amino acids. The germline gives CDR1 SGHDN, CDR2 FVKESK. The chain's CDR3 is CASSQLLSSTDTQYF. The CDR3 DNA follows: TGTGCCAGCAGCCAACTACTCAGTAGCACAGATACGCAGTATTTT. The entire variable domain, with the rest obtained from reference TRBV14 and TRBJ2-3, is as follows: EAGVTQFPSHSVIEKGQTVTLRCDPISGHDNLYWYRRVMGKEIKFLLHFVKESKQDESGMPNNRFLAERTGGTYSTLKVQPAELEDSGVYFCASSQLLSSTDTQYFGPGTRLTVL.

The chain links TRBV6-1 to TRBJ2-3; D may match TRBD1 or TRBD2 (5 bases each). CDR1 is MNHNS, CDR2 SASEGT, per germline. The CDR3 has 14 residues. Trimming removed 6 bases from V and 2 bases from J, with 12 bases in between. The CDR3 here is CASSPGRYTDTQYF. The CDR3 coding sequence is TGTGCCAGCAGCCCGGGACGGTACACAGATACGCAGTATTTT.

The V and J genes are TRBV9 and TRBJ2-1; TRBD2 is a possible D gene (6 bases). In germline, CDR1 is SGDLS, CDR2 YYNGEE. V was shortened by 3 bases and J by 4 bases, with 14 bases between the two germline ends. CDR3 length equals 15 residues. For the CDR3, the DNA is TGTGCCAGCAGCGACCGGGACTCGGATTACAATGAGCAGTTCTTC. Translating gives CASSDRDSDYNEQFF. The full variable domain, its missing parts supplied by reference TRBV9 and TRBJ2-1, is DSGVTQTPKHLITATGQRVTLRCSPRSGDLSVYWYQQSLDQGLQFLIQYYNGEERAKGNILERFSAQQFPDLHSELNLSSLELGDSALYFCASSDRDSDYNEQFFGPGTRLTVL.

This clonotype was counted only a few times. The chain uses TRBV20-1 and TRBJ1-2; D is possibly TRBD1 (5 bases). V dropped 6 bases and J dropped 8 bases, with 16 bases sitting between them. The CDR3 contains 12 residues. CDR1 DFQATT and CDR2 SNEGSKA come from the germline V gene (reference sequence). The CDR3 reads CSAPQGPSGYTF. The CDR3 DNA reads as TGCAGTGCACCCCAGGGACCAAGCGGCTACACCTTC.

This chain links TRBV29-1 with TRBJ2-1; 7 bases are a match to TRBD1. The CDR3 is 15 amino acids. J lost 0 bases, V lost 7 bases, and 9 bases had no gene match. Germline CDR1 SQVTM, CDR2 ANQGSEA. CDR3 coding DNA: TGCAGCGCTCACCCCGGGACAGCCTCCTACAATGAGCAGTTCTTC. Protein sequence: CSAHPGTASYNEQFF.

CDR3 in amino acids: CSAGQGVNYEQYF. The CDR3, as DNA: TGCAGTGCGGGACAGGGAGTAAACTACGAGCAGTACTTC. The J gene is TRBJ2-7, the V gene TRBV20-1; 9 bases align to TRBD1. CDR1 DFQATT and CDR2 SNEGSKA come from the germline V gene (reference sequence). CDR3 length equals 13 residues. V shed 6 bases and J 3 bases; nucleotides not matched to a gene: 6.

This clonotype was seen only a few times. The gene calls are TRBV5-1 and TRBJ1-2; 10 nucleotides align to TRBD1. The ends lost 7 bases at V and 4 bases at J; junction bases unmatched: 4. The CDR3 is made up of 13 amino acids. Per the germline V gene, CDR1 is SGHRS and CDR2 is YFSETQ. The CDR3 region is CASAWDRGYGYTF. CDR3 DNA sequence: TGCGCCAGCGCGTGGGACAGGGGCTATGGCTACACCTTC.

This clonotype was counted between two and nine times. The chain employs TRBV12-3 or TRBV12-4 and TRBJ1-5, with a weak D call TRBD1 (6 bases). This CDR3 is built from 13 residues. Trimming cost V 3 bases and J 5 bases, with 8 bases left between them. This CDR3 reads CASSFPGDQPQHF. The CDR3 DNA sequence: TGTGCCAGCAGTTTCCCAGGGGATCAGCCCCAGCATTTT.

This clonotype was detected a few times. The chain has TRBV20-1 and TRBJ2-7, with 14 positions matching TRBD2. This CDR3 spans 16 amino acids. The V segment lost 1 base and the J segment 9 bases; nucleotides outside the gene matches: 11. The germline V gene encodes CDR1 DFQATT and CDR2 SNEGSKA (reference sequence). CDR3 sequence reads: CSARVGLAGGRKGQYF. The CDR3 DNA reads as TGCAGTGCTAGAGTTGGACTAGCGGGGGGACGCAAGGGGCAGTACTTC.

This clonotype was seen a few times. This sequence joins TRBV18 and TRBJ1-6; D not resolved. Trimming took off 3 bases at V and 3 bases at J, with 9 bases between the two ends. The CDR3 has 15 residues. CDR1 and CDR2 (germline): KGHSH, LQKENI. This chain's CDR3 is CASSPLSDYNSPLHF. The CDR3 nucleotides are TGTGCCAGCTCACCTCTCTCGGACTATAATTCACCCCTCCACTTT. Variable domain in full (rest from reference TRBV18 and TRBJ1-6): NAGVMQNPRHLVRRRGQEARLRCSPMKGHSHVYWYRQLPEEGLKFMVYLQKENIIDESGMPKERFSAEFPKEGPSILRIQQVVRGDSAAYFCASSPLSDYNSPLHFGNGTRLTVT.

This chain connects TRBV7-8 to TRBJ2-3; D uncertain. The CDR3 sequence is 13 residues long. V dropped 1 base and J dropped 9 bases, with 11 bases sitting between them. Germline V CDR1 and CDR2: SGHVS, FQNEAQ. In DNA, the CDR3 is TGTGCCAGCAGCTTAGGCCGGTTGACGACGCAGTATTTT. Encoded protein: CASSLGRLTTQYF. The whole variable domain, filled in from reference TRBV7-8 and TRBJ2-3, reads GAGVSQSPRYKVAKRGQDVALRCDPISGHVSLFWYQQALGQGPEFLTYFQNEAQLDKSGLPSDRFFAERPEGSVSTLKIQRTQQEDSAVYLCASSLGRLTTQYFGPGTRLTVL.